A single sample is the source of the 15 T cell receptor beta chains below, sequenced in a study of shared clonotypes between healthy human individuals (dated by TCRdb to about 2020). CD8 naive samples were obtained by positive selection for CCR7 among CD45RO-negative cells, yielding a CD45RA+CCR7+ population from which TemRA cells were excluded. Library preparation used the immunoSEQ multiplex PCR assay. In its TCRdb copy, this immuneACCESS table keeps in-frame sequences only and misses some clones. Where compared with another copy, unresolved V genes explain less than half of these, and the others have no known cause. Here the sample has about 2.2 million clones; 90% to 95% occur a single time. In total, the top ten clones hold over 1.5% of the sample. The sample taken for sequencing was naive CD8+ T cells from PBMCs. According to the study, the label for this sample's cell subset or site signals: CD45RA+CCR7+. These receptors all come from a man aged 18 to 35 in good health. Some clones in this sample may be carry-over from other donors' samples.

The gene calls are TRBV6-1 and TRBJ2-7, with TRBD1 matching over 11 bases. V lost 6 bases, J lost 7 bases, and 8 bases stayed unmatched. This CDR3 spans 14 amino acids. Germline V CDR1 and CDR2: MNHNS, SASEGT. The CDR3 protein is CASRPGQGAREQYF. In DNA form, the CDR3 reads TGTGCCAGCAGACCCGGACAGGGGGCGCGGGAGCAGTACTTC.

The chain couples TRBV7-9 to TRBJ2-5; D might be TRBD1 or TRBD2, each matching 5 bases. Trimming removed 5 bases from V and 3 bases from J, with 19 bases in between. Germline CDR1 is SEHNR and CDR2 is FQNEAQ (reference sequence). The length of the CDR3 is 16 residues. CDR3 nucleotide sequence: TGTGCCAGCAGCCGACGTCGGGGCCCAACCGAAGAGACCCAGTACTTC. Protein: CASSRRRGPTEETQYF.

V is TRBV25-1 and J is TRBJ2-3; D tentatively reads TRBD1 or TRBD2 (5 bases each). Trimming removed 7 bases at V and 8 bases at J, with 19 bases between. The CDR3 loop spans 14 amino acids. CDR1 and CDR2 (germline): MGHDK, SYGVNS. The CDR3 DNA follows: TGTGCCAGCATCAAACCGGGGCCTTGGGGTACGCAGTATTTT. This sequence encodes CASIKPGPWGTQYF.

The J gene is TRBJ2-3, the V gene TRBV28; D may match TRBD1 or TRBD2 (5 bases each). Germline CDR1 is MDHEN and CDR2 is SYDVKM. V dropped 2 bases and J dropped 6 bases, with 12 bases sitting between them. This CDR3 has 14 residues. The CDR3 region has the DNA TGTGCCAGCAGTTTAGTGCTAGAGGGGGATACGCAGTATTTT. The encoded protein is CASSLVLEGDTQYF.

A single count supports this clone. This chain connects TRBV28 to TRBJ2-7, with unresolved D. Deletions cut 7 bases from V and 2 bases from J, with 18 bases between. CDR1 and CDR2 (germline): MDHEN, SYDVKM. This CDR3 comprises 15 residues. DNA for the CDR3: TGTGCCAGCACCCCTACACTCACCCACACCTACGAGCAGTACTTC. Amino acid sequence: CASTPTLTHTYEQYF.

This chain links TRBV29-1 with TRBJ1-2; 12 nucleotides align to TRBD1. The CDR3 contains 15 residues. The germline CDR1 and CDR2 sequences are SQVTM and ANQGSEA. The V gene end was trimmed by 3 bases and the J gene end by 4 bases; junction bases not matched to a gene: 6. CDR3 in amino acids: CSVDAGTGGTYGYTF. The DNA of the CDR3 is TGCAGCGTTGATGCCGGGACAGGGGGCACCTATGGCTACACCTTC.

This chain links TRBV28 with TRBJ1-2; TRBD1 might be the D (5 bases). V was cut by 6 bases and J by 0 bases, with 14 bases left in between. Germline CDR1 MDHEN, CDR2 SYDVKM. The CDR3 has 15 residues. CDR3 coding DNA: TGTGCCAGCAGCTTACCCAGGGAAGCTAACTATGGCTACACCTTC. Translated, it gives CASSLPREANYGYTF.

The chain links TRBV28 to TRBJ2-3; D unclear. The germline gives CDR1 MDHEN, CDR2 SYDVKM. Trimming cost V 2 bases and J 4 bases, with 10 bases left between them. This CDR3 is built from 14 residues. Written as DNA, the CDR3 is TGTGCCAGCAGTTTAGGATGGCAGCCAGATACGCAGTATTTT. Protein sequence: CASSLGWQPDTQYF.

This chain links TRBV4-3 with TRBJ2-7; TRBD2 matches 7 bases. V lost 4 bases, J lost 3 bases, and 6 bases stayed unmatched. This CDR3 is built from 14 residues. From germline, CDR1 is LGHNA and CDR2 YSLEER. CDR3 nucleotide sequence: TGCGCCAGCAGCCCCGGGGGGAGGGGCTACGAGCAGTACTTC. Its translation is CASSPGGRGYEQYF.

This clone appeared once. For the CDR3, the DNA is TGCAGCGTTGTTCTGGGGGCGCTTACATACGAGCAGTACTTC. It specifies CSVVLGALTYEQYF. V gene TRBV29-1 combines with J gene TRBJ2-7, with a weak D call TRBD1 (6 bases). Germline CDR1 reads SQVTM; CDR2 reads ANQGSEA. The CDR3 runs to 14 residues. V lost 4 bases and J lost 4, with 17 bases in between.

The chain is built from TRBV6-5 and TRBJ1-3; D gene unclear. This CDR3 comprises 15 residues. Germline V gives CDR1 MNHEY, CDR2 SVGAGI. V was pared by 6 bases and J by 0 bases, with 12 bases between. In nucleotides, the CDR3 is TGTGCCAGCAGCGTGGACCCTAACTCTGGAAACACCATATATTTT. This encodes CASSVDPNSGNTIYF.

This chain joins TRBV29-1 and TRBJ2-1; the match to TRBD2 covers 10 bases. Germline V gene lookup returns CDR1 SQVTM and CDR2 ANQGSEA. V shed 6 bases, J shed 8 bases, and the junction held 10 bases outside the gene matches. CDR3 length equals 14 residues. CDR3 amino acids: CSVTSSGRGYEQFF. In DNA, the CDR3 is TGCAGCGTCACTTCGAGCGGGAGGGGCTATGAGCAGTTCTTC.

In DNA form, the CDR3 reads TGTGCCACCAGCGGTGAGCGGGACACCAACACCGGGGAGCTGTTTTTT. Translated, it gives CATSGERDTNTGELFF. V gene TRBV15 combines with J gene TRBJ2-2; TRBD2 is a possible D gene (7 bases). Between the trimmed V and J ends, which lost 5 bases and 2 bases, there was a span of 15 bases. This CDR3 region has 16 residues. CDR1 is LNHNV, CDR2 YYDKDF, per germline (reference sequence).

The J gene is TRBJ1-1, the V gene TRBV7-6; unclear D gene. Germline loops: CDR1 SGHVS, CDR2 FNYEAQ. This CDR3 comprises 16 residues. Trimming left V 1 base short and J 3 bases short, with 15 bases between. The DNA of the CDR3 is TGTGCCAGCAGCTTAGTCGTAGGCGGCTTCGACACTGAAGCTTTCTTT. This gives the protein CASSLVVGGFDTEAFF.

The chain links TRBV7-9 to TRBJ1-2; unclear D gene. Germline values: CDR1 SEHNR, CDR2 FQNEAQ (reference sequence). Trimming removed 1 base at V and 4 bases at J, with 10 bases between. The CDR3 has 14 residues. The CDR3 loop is CASSLGGEPYGYTF. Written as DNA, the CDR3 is TGTGCCAGCAGCTTAGGAGGCGAACCCTATGGCTACACCTTC.